This entry features one TCR beta chain sequence. What it binds is unknown. The data are from a study of identical twins. Study-level points and caveats: Twin sharing of out-of-frame TCR alpha was underestimated by models in monozygotic pairs.

This CDR3 has 14 residues. The V and J ends lost 4 bases and 5 bases, in that order; junction bases with no gene match: 6. The germline CDR1 and CDR2 sequences are SEHNR and FQNEAQ (reference sequence). From the 5' RACE reads, TCRdb called clonotypes with MiXCR, one entry per CDR3 protein. In the table there are 600,000 to 700,000 distinct CDR3 sequences, around 20% of which are singletons. This same sample was also part of a study on T cells expressing NK-cell markers. From that study: Researchers got TCR beta repertoires out of sorted CD3+CD56+NKG2C+, CD3+CD56+NKG2C- and CD3+CD56-NKG2C+ T cells.

The V and J genes are TRBV7-9 and TRBJ2-7, with 9 bases identical to TRBD2. The receptor was derived from a woman aged 18 to 35 in good health. Input material: PBMCs. The CDR3 reads CASSSSGRYDEQYF. DNA for the CDR3: TGTGCCAGCAGCTCCAGCGGGAGGTACGACGAGCAGTACTTC.